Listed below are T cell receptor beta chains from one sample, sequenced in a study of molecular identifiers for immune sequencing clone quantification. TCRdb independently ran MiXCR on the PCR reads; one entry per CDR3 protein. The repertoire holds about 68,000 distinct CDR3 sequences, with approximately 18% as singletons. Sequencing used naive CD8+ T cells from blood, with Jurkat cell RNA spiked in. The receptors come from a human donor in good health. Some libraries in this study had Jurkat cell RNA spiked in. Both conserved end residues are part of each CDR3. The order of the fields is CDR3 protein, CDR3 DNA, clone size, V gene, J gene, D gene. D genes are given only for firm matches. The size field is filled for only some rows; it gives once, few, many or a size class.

CDR3: CASSPYSGTDTQYF; DNA: TGCGCCAGCAGCCCTTATAGCGGGACAGATACGCAGTATTTT; size: many; V: TRBV5-1; J: TRBJ2-3; D: TRBD2
CDR3: CASTSRGGEQYF; DNA: TGTGCCAGCACCTCTAGGGGGGGCGAGCAGTACTTC; size: NA; V: TRBV11-2; J: TRBJ2-7; D: NA
CDR3: CASSQDLPDTQYF; DNA: TGCGCCAGCAGCCAAGATCTTCCAGATACGCAGTATTTT; size: many; V: TRBV4-1; J: TRBJ2-3; D: NA
CDR3: CASSAPPRSSGNTIYF; DNA: TGTGCCAGCAGCGCGCCGCCCCGCAGCTCTGGAAACACCATATATTTT; size: NA; V: TRBV9; J: TRBJ1-3; D: NA
CDR3: CASSPGRVILGYTF; DNA: TGTGCCAGCAGCCCGGGGAGGGTGATTTTGGGCTACACCTTC; size: few; V: TRBV27; J: TRBJ1-2; D: NA
CDR3: CASSEVHPRDEQYF; DNA: TGTGCCAGCAGTGAGGTGCACCCCCGGGACGAGCAGTACTTC; size: many; V: TRBV2; J: TRBJ2-7; D: NA
CDR3: CASSPSGTSFSYEQFF; DNA: TGTGCCAGTAGTCCGTCCGGGACTAGTTTTTCGTATGAGCAGTTCTTC; size: NA; V: TRBV19; J: TRBJ2-1; D: TRBD2
CDR3: CASSKWGLFDIQYF; DNA: TGTGCCAGCAGCAAATGGGGACTTTTTGACATTCAGTACTTC; size: many; V: TRBV21-1; J: TRBJ2-4; D: NA
CDR3: CASTWSGEETQYF; DNA: TGTGCCAGCACCTGGTCGGGAGAAGAGACCCAGTACTTC; size: many; V: TRBV12-3/TRBV12-4; J: TRBJ2-5; D: NA
CDR3: CASSQPRERAITYNEQFF; DNA: TGTGCCAGCAGCCAACCCCGCGAGAGGGCAATCACCTACAATGAGCAGTTCTTC; size: few; V: TRBV2; J: TRBJ2-1; D: NA
CDR3: CASSEGRVSSYEQYF; DNA: TGTGCCAGCAGTGAGGGGCGGGTGAGCTCCTACGAGCAGTACTTC; size: many; V: TRBV2; J: TRBJ2-7; D: NA
CDR3: CASSLLAGAETQYF; DNA: TGTGCCAGCAGTTTATTAGCGGGAGCGGAGACCCAGTACTTC; size: many; V: TRBV27; J: TRBJ2-5; D: TRBD2
CDR3: CSASPGTGGYEQYF; DNA: TGCAGTGCTAGCCCCGGGACAGGGGGCTACGAGCAGTACTTC; size: many; V: TRBV20-1; J: TRBJ2-7; D: TRBD1
CDR3: CSGHNGGDGSYEQYF; DNA: TGCAGCGGACACAATGGAGGTGACGGGAGTTACGAGCAGTACTTC; size: many; V: TRBV20-1; J: TRBJ2-7; D: NA
CDR3: CSARAWTSGTYEQYF; DNA: TGCAGTGCTAGAGCTTGGACTAGCGGGACCTACGAGCAGTACTTC; size: many; V: TRBV20-1; J: TRBJ2-7; D: TRBD2
CDR3: CSLELDTEAFF; DNA: TGCAGCCTTGAACTCGACACTGAAGCTTTCTTT; size: few; V: TRBV20-1; J: TRBJ1-1; D: NA
CDR3: CARIRTGGETEAFF; DNA: TGTGCCAGAATAAGAACAGGGGGGGAGACTGAAGCTTTCTTT; size: NA; V: TRBV2; J: TRBJ1-1; D: TRBD1
CDR3: CGRRRRADTQYF; DNA: TGTGGACGTCGTAGGCGGGCAGATACGCAGTATTTT; size: many; V: TRBV30; J: TRBJ2-3; D: NA
CDR3: CASSALGLAGGPGNEQFF; DNA: TGTGCCAGCAGCGCGTTAGGACTAGCGGGAGGGCCGGGAAATGAGCAGTTCTTC; size: many; V: TRBV5-6; J: TRBJ2-1; D: TRBD2
CDR3: CASSSDRVSSYEQYF; DNA: TGTGCCAGCAGTTCGGACAGGGTTAGCTCCTACGAGCAGTACTTC; size: many; V: TRBV28; J: TRBJ2-7; D: TRBD1
CDR3: CASSQDRDATDTQYF; DNA: TGTGCCAGCAGCCAAGATCGGGACGCCACAGATACGCAGTATTTT; size: many; V: TRBV14; J: TRBJ2-3; D: NA
CDR3: CSAAVEEETQYF; DNA: TGCAGTGCGGCAGTGGAGGAGGAGACCCAGTACTTC; size: NA; V: TRBV20-1; J: TRBJ2-5; D: NA
CDR3: CASSVAGEISGELFF; DNA: TGTGCCAGCAGCGTAGCGGGAGAAATTTCCGGGGAGCTGTTTTTT; size: many; V: TRBV13; J: TRBJ2-2; D: TRBD2
CDR3: CASSPPSVGFLRYEQYF; DNA: TGTGCCAGCAGCCCTCCATCGGTCGGATTTTTAAGGTACGAGCAGTACTTC; size: many; V: TRBV21-1; J: TRBJ2-7; D: NA
CDR3: CATSRSRAETQYF; DNA: TGTGCCACCAGCCGGTCAAGGGCAGAGACCCAGTACTTC; size: many; V: TRBV24-1; J: TRBJ2-5; D: NA
CDR3: CASSYSAGYYGYTF; DNA: TGTGCCAGCAGTTACTCCGCCGGATACTATGGCTACACCTTC; size: many; V: TRBV6-5; J: TRBJ1-2; D: NA
CDR3: CASSYRAIEQYF; DNA: TGTGCCAGCAGCTACAGGGCGATCGAGCAGTACTTC; size: NA; V: TRBV7-9; J: TRBJ2-7; D: NA
CDR3: CASSLGTSGNYEQYF; DNA: TGTGCCAGCAGCTTGGGAACTAGCGGAAACTACGAGCAGTACTTC; size: many; V: TRBV5-4; J: TRBJ2-7; D: TRBD2
CDR3: CASSLGLSSYEQYF; DNA: TGTGCCAGCAGCTTAGGACTGAGCTCCTACGAGCAGTACTTC; size: many; V: TRBV7-2; J: TRBJ2-7; D: NA